Shown below are 21 T cell receptor beta chains from a single sample sequenced in a study of a mutant IDH1 vaccine in newly diagnosed glioma (dated by TCRdb to the early 2020s). The method was the immunoSEQ multiplex PCR assay. Not all clones reach the TCRdb copy of this immuneACCESS table, which keeps in-frame sequences only. Checked studies attribute under half of the gap to unresolved V genes and leave the rest unexplained. The sample table contains 45,000 to 55,000 clones; only one count was recorded for 84% of them. The ten largest clones add up to approximately 4.6% of the sample. Their antigens remain unidentified. In light of the paper, this sample's time point label describes: week 47, end of study. A 20-mer mutant IDH1 peptide at 300 micrograms in Montanide made up each vaccine dose, which was injected subcutaneously together with topical imiquimod. This specimen was PBMCs, taken from a glioma patient whose treatment included an IDH1 peptide vaccine. The receptors shown here come from a woman in her thirties with glioma. Some clones in this sample may be carry-over from other donors' samples.

This sequence joins TRBV5-4 and TRBJ2-7; D unclear. The germline CDR1 and CDR2 sequences are SGHNT and YYREEE (reference sequence). Trimming removed 0 bases from V and 1 base from J, with 8 bases in between. The CDR3 is made up of 14 amino acids. The chain's CDR3 is CASSLGDSSYEQYF. The CDR3 DNA follows: TGTGCCAGCAGCTTGGGCGATTCGTCCTACGAGCAGTACTTC.

The J gene is TRBJ2-1, the V gene TRBV7-9, with D possibly TRBD1 on 5 matching bases. The germline CDR1 and CDR2 sequences are SEHNR and FQNEAQ (reference sequence). The CDR3 has 15 amino acids. V lost 5 bases and J 6 bases, leaving 17 bases between the germline ends. CDR3 bases: TGTGCCAGCAGCCCCCGGGTGGGGCGGAGCAATGAGCAGTTCTTC. Translating gives CASSPRVGRSNEQFF.

V is TRBV18 and J is TRBJ1-1, with D possibly matching TRBD1 (6 bases). Germline V gene lookup returns CDR1 KGHSH and CDR2 LQKENI. The CDR3 consists of 14 residues. Trimming removed 3 bases from V and 5 bases from J, with 13 bases in between. The CDR3 DNA follows: TGTGCCAGCTCACCCAGAATAGGGGGGACTGAAGCTTTCTTT. Its translation is CASSPRIGGTEAFF.

The rearrangement uses TRBV19 and TRBJ1-4; D remains unclear. Trimming shortened V by 5 bases and J by 3 bases, and 4 bases separated the two germline ends. Germline V gene sequence: CDR1 LNHDA, CDR2 SQIVND (reference sequence). The CDR3 is 12 amino acids. CDR3 region: CASSPANEKLFF. Written as DNA, the CDR3 is TGTGCCAGTAGTCCGGCTAATGAAAAACTGTTTTTT. Full variable domain (missing parts from reference TRBV19 and TRBJ1-4): DGGITQSPKYLFRKEGQNVTLSCEQNLNHDAMYWYRQDPGQGLRLIYYSQIVNDFQKGDIAEGYSVSREKKESFPLTVTSAQKNPTAFYLCASSPANEKLFFGSGTQLSVL.

This chain connects TRBV7-9 to TRBJ2-7, with D uncertain. Germline V gene data show CDR1 as SEHNR and CDR2 as FQNEAQ (reference sequence). The CDR3 runs 12 residues. V lost 2 bases, J lost 3 bases, and 5 bases lay in between. For the CDR3, the DNA is TGTGCCAGCAGCTTATATGGCTACGAGCAGTACTTC. This gives the protein CASSLYGYEQYF.

V usage is TRBV4-1 and J usage is TRBJ2-3; 9 nucleotides align to TRBD1. The ends lost 1 base at V and 5 bases at J; junction bases unmatched: 10. Per the germline V gene, CDR1 is MGHRA and CDR2 is YSYEKL. CDR3 length: 17 residues. The CDR3 is CASSQVPGTGRGDTQYF. CDR3 DNA: TGCGCCAGCAGCCAAGTCCCCGGGACAGGGAGGGGAGATACGCAGTATTTT.

The chain links TRBV19 to TRBJ1-1; D is perhaps TRBD1 (6 bases). The length of the CDR3 is 15 residues. V shed 6 bases and J shed 2 bases, with 16 bases lying between them. CDR1 and CDR2 from the germline V gene are LNHDA and SQIVND (reference sequence). The CDR3 sequence is CASSASQGLNTEAFF. Written as DNA, the CDR3 is TGTGCCAGTAGCGCGTCACAGGGACTCAACACTGAAGCTTTCTTT.

This chain connects TRBV5-1 to TRBJ2-7; no clear D gene. V lost 2 bases to trimming and J lost 3 bases, with 9 bases between them. The CDR3 spans 13 residues. CDR1 SGHRS and CDR2 YFSETQ come from the germline V gene. The CDR3 bases are TGCGCCAGCAGCTTCGGCAGGTACTACGAGCAGTACTTC. Protein: CASSFGRYYEQYF.

This rearrangement joins TRBV6-5 to TRBJ1-2; TRBD1 is a possible D gene (6 bases). The CDR3 loop spans 16 amino acids. The germline V and J ends were trimmed by 4 bases and 4 bases, with 19 bases remaining between them. Per germline, CDR1 MNHEY and CDR2 SVGAGI. CDR3 sequence (DNA): TGTGCCAGCAGTTCCGGGGGGGGCACTACAAGCTATGGCTACACCTTC. This sequence encodes CASSSGGGTTSYGYTF.

The gene calls are TRBV4-1 and TRBJ2-1; D is perhaps TRBD2 (6 bases). CDR3 size: 13 residues. V shed 7 bases and J shed 8 bases, with 15 bases lying between them. Germline CDR1 reads MGHRA; CDR2 reads YSYEKL. CDR3 nucleotides: TGCGCCAGCAAAAATCAACGGAGGGATGAGCAGTTCTTC. Protein product: CASKNQRRDEQFF.

V and J are TRBV5-4 and TRBJ2-2; 9 bases map to TRBD2. CDR3 length: 15 amino acids. Germline V gene sequence: CDR1 SGHNT, CDR2 YYREEE (reference sequence). V was clipped by 4 bases and J by 5 bases; unmatched bases: 6. The CDR3 loop is CASSPGTSQTGELFF. The CDR3 region has the DNA TGTGCCAGCAGCCCCGGGACTAGCCAAACCGGGGAGCTGTTTTTT.

This clone has just a few counts. The chain joins TRBV19 to TRBJ1-1; no definite D call. Germline V gene sequence: CDR1 LNHDA, CDR2 SQIVND (reference sequence). Trimming stripped 4 bases from V and 1 base from J, with 7 bases between. CDR3 length: 13 amino acids. The CDR3 nucleotides are TGTGCCAGTAGTACCGGCCCGAACACTGAAGCTTTCTTT. Its translation is CASSTGPNTEAFF.

V and J are TRBV10-2 and TRBJ2-7, with 11 nucleotides matching TRBD2. This CDR3 is built from 15 residues. Trimming at V came to 2 bases and at J to 3 bases, leaving 3 bases not matched to a gene. From germline, CDR1 is WSHSY and CDR2 SAAADI. CDR3 sequence: CASSEPGLADYEQYF. CDR3 sequence (DNA): TGCGCCAGCAGTGAGCCGGGACTAGCGGACTACGAGCAGTACTTC.

The rearrangement links TRBV13 to TRBJ1-2; 9 nucleotides match TRBD1. This CDR3 has 15 residues. After removal of 4 bases from V and 8 bases from J, the junction contained 11 bases not matched to a gene. Germline V gene data show CDR1 as PRHDT and CDR2 as FYEKMQ (reference sequence). The CDR3 DNA reads TGTGCCAGCAGCTACGGGACAGGGCCCCTTTACGGCTACACCTTC. This codes for CASSYGTGPLYGYTF.

The V call is TRBV2, the J call TRBJ1-1; D remains ambiguous. Trimming took off 4 bases at V and 1 base at J, with 13 bases between the two ends. There are 15 residues in the CDR3. Germline V gives CDR1 SNHLY, CDR2 FYNNEI. CDR3 bases: TGTGCCAGCAGTGGGACCTCTACTCGGAACACTGAAGCTTTCTTT. Its protein is CASSGTSTRNTEAFF.

The chain joins TRBV6-6 to TRBJ2-7; 7 bases align to TRBD2. CDR1 is MNHNY and CDR2 is SVGAGI in the germline V gene (reference sequence). The CDR3 totals 15 residues. The J segment lost 7 bases and the V segment lost 5 bases, leaving 14 bases of the junction unmatched. The CDR3 protein is CASSETRAGEGEQYF. CDR3 in DNA: TGTGCCAGCAGTGAGACTAGGGCGGGAGAGGGAGAGCAGTACTTC.

The J gene is TRBJ2-3, the V gene TRBV15, with D possibly matching TRBD2 (7 bases). With 0 bases removed from V and 3 bases from J, the gap between germline ends came to 16 bases. The CDR3 is made up of 17 amino acids. Germline assignment: CDR1 LNHNV and CDR2 YYDKDF (reference sequence). DNA for the CDR3: TGTGCCACCAGCAGAGATAGAATGGGGGGGCGTACAGATACGCAGTATTTT. As protein: CATSRDRMGGRTDTQYF.

This chain joins TRBV6-5 and TRBJ2-1; TRBD2 agrees at 10 bases. V was pared by 7 bases and J by 4 bases, with 4 bases of the junction left unmatched. From germline, CDR1 is MNHEY and CDR2 SVGAGI. CDR3 length equals 14 residues. CDR3 DNA: TGTGCCAGCACACTAGCGGGGAAATACAATGAGCAGTTCTTC. Protein product: CASTLAGKYNEQFF.

The chain links TRBV28 to TRBJ1-1; D is unresolved. The V end was cut by 8 bases, the J end by 6 bases, with 19 bases between. CDR1 MDHEN and CDR2 SYDVKM come from the germline V gene. There are 14 residues in the CDR3. CDR3 bases: TGTGCCAGCCACTCCGACGGTGCGAGGGCTGAAGCTTTCTTT. Its protein is CASHSDGARAEAFF.

V usage is TRBV2 and J usage is TRBJ1-5; TRBD1 agrees at 9 bases. With V trimmed by 6 bases and J by 1 base, 4 bases remained unmatched. The V gene's germline CDR1 is SNHLY and CDR2 FYNNEI. The CDR3 length is 15 residues. The CDR3 loop is CASRPGTGSNQPQHF. The CDR3 DNA reads TGTGCCAGCAGGCCCGGGACAGGGAGCAATCAGCCCCAGCATTTT.

This clone is a singleton in its sample. Here the CDR3 reads CASSIAWGSGNTIYF. The CDR3 coding sequence is TGTGCCAGTAGTATCGCCTGGGGCTCTGGAAACACCATATATTTT. This sequence joins TRBV19 and TRBJ1-3, with D unclear. The germline V gene has CDR1 LNHDA and CDR2 SQIVND (reference sequence). This CDR3 has 15 residues. Trimming stripped 3 bases from V and 0 bases from J, with 9 bases between. Filled out from reference TRBV19 and TRBJ1-3, the complete variable domain reads DGGITQSPKYLFRKEGQNVTLSCEQNLNHDAMYWYRQDPGQGLRLIYYSQIVNDFQKGDIAEGYSVSREKKESFPLTVTSAQKNPTAFYLCASSIAWGSGNTIYFGEGSWLTVV.